This TCR beta chain was profiled in a study of shared clonotypes between healthy human individuals. For the study at large: Contributing individuals were a couple of females and a few males aged 18 to 49.

TCRdb keeps only in-frame clones here, not all; method: immunoSEQ multiplex PCR. The table shows around 690,000 clones, with about 90% occurring only once. Study-wide results and caveats: The study found about 5% of naive CD4 clonotypes shared across a few donors. Generation probabilities of non-shared clonotypes were lower (relative to those shared by all four donors). Larger estimated richness was generally recorded for naive subsets relative to memory subsets.

CDR1 and CDR2 from the germline V gene are LNHDA and SQIVND (reference sequence). The CDR3 loop spans 15 amino acids. V shed 8 bases and J 6 bases; nucleotides not matched to a gene: 12. Concerning this clone: Its matching antigen is unknown.

This receptor was identified in a young man in good health. Some clones in this sample may be carry-over from other donors' samples. The V and J genes are TRBV19 and TRBJ1-5; 8 bases line up with TRBD1. The specimen sequenced was memory CD8+ T cells from PBMCs. Subset: CD45RO+ cells pooled with CCR7-negative TemRA cells. The CDR3 loop reads CASFDGQGPFQPQHF. The CDR3 bases are TGTGCCAGTTTCGACGGACAGGGTCCTTTTCAGCCCCAGCATTTT.